This T cell receptor (beta chain) is drawn from a study of cytomegalovirus exposure and HLA in healthy donors (dated by TCRdb to the late 2010s). The study in broad terms: In an earlier analysis of approximately 500 of the donors, roughly 300 Gb of sequence data and 90 million to 120 million unique TCR beta sequences from approximately 180 million T cells were reported. Genome-wide SNP genotypes for about three fifths of the roughly 670 donors were used in a later genetic analysis, which treated that subset as a discovery cohort. The aim of the study was to test whether cataloging public T cell receptors could identify signatures of past pathogen exposure. Besides the first cohort of about 730 subjects, a separate validation cohort made up of 120 or so different subjects was used. Among about 360 genotyped donors of the cohort, an average of approximately 240,000 unique TCR beta nucleotide sequences were sequenced per donor, roughly 18% of them non-productive. An earlier analysis of a few hundred of the donors applied high-throughput TCR beta sequencing to assess whether each TCR beta V gene segment acted as functional or pseudogenic. Every repertoire in the discovery cohort had been generated on one and the same sequencing platform. Donor age, sex, ethnicity and CMV serostatus were compiled together with the repertoire data. Roughly five DR-DQ haplotypes were handled as single units for association and clustering because linkage in the cohort was strong. To predict cytomegalovirus infection status, the study brought together high-throughput TCR immunosequencing, statistical association of individual TCRs with disease status, and machine learning. The genetic ancestry cluster associated with self-reported Caucasian donors included over 80% of the 398 genotyped donors. Both class I and class II loci were covered by HLA typing, at four-digit resolution. An early release covering roughly 640 HLA-typed donors comprised approximately 290 gigabases of sequencing data and about 90 million unique TCR sequences. Using immunosequencing, the study profiled T cell repertoires from fewer than 700 subjects and related those repertoires to cytomegalovirus serostatus. Rather than drawing on any new phenotypic data, the later analysis identified candidate immune exposures from TCR beta sequences and the way those sequences occurred across donors. The number of typed donors differed by locus: about 629-630 for A, B, C, DRB1 and DQB1; roughly 510 for DQA1; 606 for DPA1; and roughly 450 for DPB1. To study patterns of TCR occurrence, a later analysis re-analyzed previously published TCR beta repertoires from hundreds of donors and added high-resolution HLA genotyping.

In total, roughly 670 healthy bone marrow donors made up the cohort. Cohort members were all nominally healthy when sampled, although unrecorded immune exposures were likely present. The donor tested CMV seronegative and was one of the 352 seronegative cohort members. A peripheral blood sample was provided by each donor, and peripheral blood mononuclear cells were used for TCR beta sequencing. Genomic DNA extraction from the blood cell samples was performed with the Qiagen DNeasy Blood Extraction Kit. Reading the germline V gene gives CDR1 KGHSH and CDR2 LQKENI. Trimming takes 2 bases from V and 7 bases from J, and the germline ends sit 8 bases apart. The cysteine opens and the phenylalanine closes a CDR3 of 12 amino acids. The read is trimmed to its CDR3 DNA, 36 bases read in frame from base 1. Library creation used the immunoSEQ multiplex PCR assay. A mixture of 60 forward primers for TCR Vbeta segments and 13 reverse primers for TCR Jbeta segments was used in the multiplex PCR. The CDR3 region of rearranged TCR beta genes was amplified from genomic DNA with a multiplex PCR assay. On the Illumina HiSeq System, the amplified TCR beta libraries were sequenced as 87-base-pair reads. As for how the authors treated the data: Across the 600 to 700 repertoires, a later analysis counted around 80 million unique TCR beta chains, some 11 million of which were shared by at least two donors. Raw reads were error-corrected and collapsed into unique sequences by a nearest-neighbor algorithm in which closely related sequences were merged to remove PCR and sequencing errors. To assign V, D and J gene segments, CDR3 sequences were aligned to IMGT reference sequences. For a sequence to be retained, at least a six-nucleotide match to both a V gene segment and a J gene segment was required. Rearrangements were classified as productive when the CDR3 lacked stop codons and remained in frame with V and J, and all other rearrangements were classified as non-productive. CDR3 was defined by IMGT convention, running from the second conserved V-encoded cysteine to the conserved J-encoded phenylalanine. In an earlier analysis of some 550 of the donors, sequences lacking an unambiguous match to a single V gene segment were excluded. In an earlier analysis of some 590 of the donors, a V segment was called functional when productive rearrangements were above 56.7%, and segregating when the standard deviation between donors exceeded 5%. To diagnose cytomegalovirus status from the catalog of TCR beta chain sequences, a statistical classification framework was built. A later analysis assigned V and J genes by comparing TCR nucleotide sequences with IMGT/GENE-DB human TR gene sequences. The TCRdist pipeline was used in a later analysis to assign CDR3 sequences and most-parsimonious VDJ recombination scenarios. In a later analysis, each TCR beta chain was defined by its CDR3 amino acid sequence together with its V-gene family, and reads lacking a unique V-gene family were excluded. To address suspected cross-contamination and a sequencing artifact, a later analysis removed several hundred highly shared, low-generation-probability nucleotide sequences. In a later analysis, a clonal expansion index for each public chain was calculated from normalized within-repertoire ranks of inferred template counts. A later analysis computed generation probabilities with a VDJ recombination model fitted to out-of-frame rearrangements, and checked the results against IGoR. Hypergeometric tests were used in a later analysis to score TCR-TCR, TCR-HLA and TCR-CMV co-occurrence, with a repertoire-size bias correction applied to the TCR pairs. A later analysis estimated false discovery rates by permuting HLA or CMV assignments 20 times. In a later analysis, co-occurring TCRs were grouped using DBSCAN, with TCRdist sequence similarity added in when clustering inside HLA-allele-positive subsets. Co-occurrence clustering excluded repertoires with fewer than 30,000 or more than 120,000 public chains, plus five with anomalous nucleotide sharing. This is the immuneACCESS table as TCRdb keeps it, with only in-frame sequences that have V and J called. A part of the clones is gone; compared with another copy, unresolved V genes explain less than half, and the rest is unexplained. Clonal size and the V and J genes are those of that table, whereas D and trimming came from the DNA. The sample yields approximately 130,000 clones; about four fifths were counted once. 1.5% of the sample is held by the ten biggest clonotypes.

Overall study results and their limits: Most TCR sequences were observed very rarely across donors, whereas some public TCRs were present in many individuals. The cohort was sequenced for TCR beta chains only, and without alpha or paired-chain data the features that could be detected were limited. Compared with the 666-donor mean, donors in an Asian-associated ancestry cluster had fewer N-insertions in productive TCRs, according to a later genetic analysis. A few of the identified cytomegalovirus-associated TCR beta chains were confirmed in vitro to be specific for cytomegalovirus antigens. Correlated functional status among segregating V segments might be attributable to linkage disequilibrium, but an unknown experimental factor could not be ruled out. An association between a missense DCLRE1C variant and V-gene and J-gene trimming of TCR beta chains was found in a later genetic analysis and replicated in an independent cohort. The classifier was reported to diagnose cytomegalovirus status with high specificity and sensitivity in both the original cohort and the validation cohort. Some IMGT-functional V segments, including TRBV6-2 and TRBV6-3, could not be distinguished by the 87-base-pair reads and were therefore excluded. Assigning TCR associations to individual alleles was difficult when HLA alleles, especially DR and DQ, strongly co-occurred. In a later analysis, HLA-associated TCR beta chains showed more clonal expansion and lower generation probabilities than non-associated chains that were equally common. A further reported finding was that TCR beta sequences accurately predicted the HLA-A and HLA-B alleles for most subjects in the first cohort. Because HLA typing was unavailable for some donors at each locus, only the typed subset was used in association tests. The sequencing pipeline was judged likely to have produced a cluster of highly shared sequence variants as a technical artifact. In a later analysis, TCR association rates were found to vary across HLA loci, with the most associated TCRs seen for DRB1 alleles and the fewest for HLA-C alleles. The earlier analysis of almost 600 of the donors excluded fewer than 20 rarely observed V segments, including chromosome 9 orphons, because counts were too low. The authors suggested that the approach could potentially be extended to other disease states and immunological phenotypes. Most CMV-associated TCR beta chains appeared to be HLA-restricted in a later analysis, and the HLA associations seemed to be driven largely by CMV exposure. Specific HLA alleles were associated with roughly 17,000 TCR beta sequences at a false discovery rate of 0.05 in a later analysis. Several of the top co-occurrence clusters appeared to be linked to parvovirus B19, influenza, CMV and Epstein-Barr virus, according to a later analysis. Roughly uniform sequencing depth across donors was assumed in presence/absence analyses, although this assumption may not hold. In the study, some 160 TCR beta chains were listed as associated with cytomegalovirus. Immune exposure information for the cohort was limited to CMV serostatus. In an earlier analysis of fewer than 700 of the donors, most TCR beta V segments appeared in productive rearrangements about 90% or about 30% of the time, broadly matching IMGT annotations.

Concerning this clone: Its antigen is unknown. Base qualities are not at hand, and no much larger clone is one base apart.

The rearranged segments are TRBV18 and TRBJ1-1, with the D segment identity uncertain. Sequencing was carried out using PBMCs. The receptor was isolated from a woman aged 18-29 years in good health and CMV-seronegative. The bases read TGTGCCAGCTCACCAGGAGGTGTTGAAGCTTTCTTT. This translates into CASSPGGVEAFF.